This record concerns one T cell receptor beta chain sequence. Its antigen is currently not known. Per-nucleotide qualities are absent, and no much larger clonotype sits a single base away. This record belongs to a study of blood T cell repertoires in COVID-19 (dated by TCRdb to 2018 to 2021). Background on the whole study: Samples covering the acute and convalescent phases of COVID-19 were provided by collaborators in the United States, Italy and Spain. The material from the prospective study consisted of cDNA or gDNA derived from T cells, B-cell-depleted T cells, or PBMCs. The repertoires were released in a freely available public database meant as a resource for research on the immune response to SARS-CoV-2. Where available, HLA class I and class II types were taken from metadata supplied by the sample provider and were not determined by assay-based typing. The samples were drawn from the first 160 participants of the ongoing ImmuneRACE study and from over 950 subjects provided by 6 global collaborators. Subjects who had been exposed to COVID-19, were actively infected with it, or had recovered from it provided the deeply sampled blood TCRbeta repertoires that made up the dataset. A de-identified subject ID, COVID-19 status, age in years and sex were almost always included in the sample metadata. Results and caveats for the whole study, not just this receptor: The quantity of clinical and demographic metadata differed by source and by participant and was supplied without curation.

From the germline V gene, CDR1 is SGHRS and CDR2 is YFSETQ. Spanning cysteine to phenylalanine, the CDR3 consists of 14 amino acids. Only the CDR3 portion is preserved as DNA: 42 bases, with reading frame beginning at the first base. The junction carries 12 bases between V and J, which are trimmed by 3 bases and 2 bases respectively. In Seattle, one collaborating source enrolled patients while the infection was active and tracked those patients longitudinally over the course of disease. Each collaborating institution followed its own protocols to collect whole blood in K2EDTA tubes. For TCRbeta analysis, collaborators shipped samples in one of three forms: frozen whole blood, isolated PBMCs, or DNA extracted from either of those sample types. TCRbeta CDR3 regions were amplified from genomic DNA by means of the immunoSEQ Assay, a bias-controlled multiplex PCR. On the study's bioinformatics: The number of nucleated cells in each sample was estimated by amplification of reference gene primers within the assay. Sequence reads were collapsed and filtered to measure the absolute abundance of every unique TCRbeta CDR3 rearrangement. For each sample, productive Simpson clonality was calculated as the square root of Simpson's diversity index across productive rearrangements. This immuneACCESS table, as held by TCRdb, lists in-frame sequences with V and J called but not all clones. Of the missing ones, under half trace to an unresolved V gene in checked studies; the others have no known cause. V and J calls plus clone size are reproduced from that table; the DNA served to infer D and trimming. This sample has some 240,000 clones in its table, and 85% of those were observed once. Of the sample, over 2% falls within the top ten clones.

The source is a woman between 70 and 85 years old with COVID-19, enrolled during active disease. Sequencing used peripheral blood. The rearrangement combines TRBV5-1 with TRBJ2-7, with the D gene uncertain. The CDR3 sequence is CASSSSVLPYEQYF. The sequenced DNA is TGCGCCAGCAGCTCCAGCGTTCTCCCCTACGAGCAGTACTTC.